The clone carrying this T cell receptor beta chain was observed a few times. This specimen comes from a study of T cell repertoires in cytomegalovirus infection. The CDR3 consists of 15 residues. Germline trimming cut 3 bases from V and 2 bases from J; bases unmatched to any gene: 5. Germline CDR1 reads MDHEN; CDR2 reads SYDVKM. TCRdb reprocessed the reads via MiXCR and lists one record per CDR3 protein. This table has 100,000 or so distinct CDR3 sequences, 23% appearing once. The sequenced material came from CD8+ T cells from PBMCs. This receptor was taken from a human donor in good health (CMV status not recorded). Some clones in this sample may be carry-over from other donors' samples. The rearrangement links TRBV28 to TRBJ1-2; 8 bases line up with TRBD1. CDR3 residues: CASSFRQGANYGYTF. CDR3 coding DNA: TGTGCCAGCAGTTTTAGGCAGGGGGCAAACTATGGCTACACCTTC.